This is a list of T cell receptor beta chains from one sample in a study of shared clonotypes between healthy human individuals. Generated by immunoSEQ multiplex PCR, the TCRdb table keeps only in-frame clones and is missing some. The sample lists around 2,100,000 clones; about 95% were seen once. Sample: naive CD8+ T cells sorted from blood. These receptors all come from a man aged 18-30 years in good health. The CDR3 runs from the conserved cysteine through the conserved F or W. A D gene is named only where the DNA matches it firmly. A row's size may be missing; if present it is once, few, many or a size class.

d_gene: NA
v_gene: TRBV6-6
j_gene: TRBJ1-5
abundance: NA
CDR3aa: CASSYLNQPQHF
CDR3nt: TGTGCCAGCAGTTATCTGAATCAGCCCCAGCATTTT

d_gene: TRBD1
v_gene: TRBV29-1
j_gene: TRBJ2-7
abundance: NA
CDR3aa: CSVLGTGVTYEQYF
CDR3nt: TGCAGCGTGCTAGGGACAGGGGTTACCTACGAGCAGTACTTC

d_gene: NA
v_gene: TRBV19
j_gene: TRBJ1-4
abundance: NA
CDR3aa: CASSELDEKLFF
CDR3nt: TGTGCCAGTAGTGAACTAGATGAAAAACTGTTTTTT

d_gene: TRBD1
v_gene: TRBV5-4
j_gene: TRBJ2-7
abundance: NA
CDR3aa: CASSWDSTAYEQYF
CDR3nt: TGTGCCAGCAGCTGGGACAGCACAGCCTACGAGCAGTACTTC

d_gene: TRBD1
v_gene: TRBV10-3
j_gene: TRBJ2-7
abundance: NA
CDR3aa: CAISVTGPSYEQYF
CDR3nt: TGTGCCATCAGTGTGACAGGGCCGTCCTACGAGCAGTACTTC

d_gene: NA
v_gene: TRBV4-1
j_gene: TRBJ1-6
abundance: once
CDR3aa: CASSNFSLGGPQTDSPLHF
CDR3nt: TGCGCCAGCAGCAACTTCTCGTTAGGGGGGCCCCAAACTGATTCACCCCTCCACTTT

d_gene: NA
v_gene: TRBV15
j_gene: TRBJ1-5
abundance: NA
CDR3aa: CATSRDRGAAQPQHF
CDR3nt: TGTGCCACCAGCAGAGACAGAGGGGCAGCTCAGCCCCAGCATTTT

d_gene: NA
v_gene: TRBV5-1
j_gene: TRBJ2-5
abundance: once
CDR3aa: CASSPKIGQFQETQYF
CDR3nt: TGCGCCAGCAGCCCCAAAATTGGACAGTTTCAAGAGACCCAGTACTTC

d_gene: NA
v_gene: TRBV18
j_gene: TRBJ1-1
abundance: NA
CDR3aa: CASSPLDPSLNTEAFF
CDR3nt: TGTGCCAGCTCACCACTCGACCCCTCTCTGAACACTGAAGCTTTCTTT

d_gene: TRBD1
v_gene: TRBV7-9
j_gene: TRBJ1-2
abundance: NA
CDR3aa: CASSLDRGANYGYTF
CDR3nt: TGTGCCAGCAGCCTCGACAGGGGCGCTAACTATGGCTACACCTTC

d_gene: NA
v_gene: TRBV27
j_gene: TRBJ2-7
abundance: once
CDR3aa: CASSGRGSYEQYF
CDR3nt: TGTGCCAGCAGTGGAAGGGGTTCCTACGAGCAGTACTTC

d_gene: TRBD2
v_gene: TRBV5-4
j_gene: TRBJ2-5
abundance: NA
CDR3aa: CASRDIAGVETQYF
CDR3nt: TGTGCCAGCAGGGACATAGCGGGAGTAGAGACCCAGTACTTC

d_gene: NA
v_gene: TRBV6-5
j_gene: TRBJ1-4
abundance: NA
CDR3aa: CASSSAGTNEKLFF
CDR3nt: TGTGCCAGCAGTTCAGCAGGAACTAATGAAAAACTGTTTTTT

d_gene: NA
v_gene: TRBV10-3
j_gene: TRBJ2-7
abundance: once
CDR3aa: CAISEGRADEQYF
CDR3nt: TGTGCCATCAGTGAGGGTAGGGCCGACGAGCAGTACTTC

d_gene: NA
v_gene: TRBV25-1
j_gene: TRBJ2-7
abundance: NA
CDR3aa: CASSELEGNEQYF
CDR3nt: TGTGCCAGCAGTGAACTCGAGGGGAACGAGCAGTACTTC

d_gene: NA
v_gene: TRBV6-5
j_gene: TRBJ2-7
abundance: NA
CDR3aa: CASSYGQRGGEQYF
CDR3nt: TGTGCCAGCAGTTATGGTCAAAGAGGCGGGGAGCAGTACTTC

d_gene: NA
v_gene: TRBV4-1
j_gene: TRBJ1-5
abundance: NA
CDR3aa: CASSPERGGYNQPQHF
CDR3nt: TGCGCCAGCAGCCCGGAGAGAGGGGGGTACAATCAGCCCCAGCATTTT

d_gene: NA
v_gene: TRBV10-2
j_gene: TRBJ2-7
abundance: NA
CDR3aa: CASRDSGTGDEQYF
CDR3nt: TGCGCCAGCAGGGACTCCGGGACGGGCGACGAGCAGTACTTC

d_gene: NA
v_gene: TRBV27
j_gene: TRBJ1-2
abundance: NA
CDR3aa: CASSPGQSYGYTF
CDR3nt: TGTGCCAGCAGCCCTGGACAGTCCTATGGCTACACCTTC

d_gene: TRBD1
v_gene: TRBV27
j_gene: TRBJ1-6
abundance: NA
CDR3aa: CASSLGTDNSPLHF
CDR3nt: TGTGCCAGCAGTCTAGGGACAGATAATTCACCCCTCCACTTT

d_gene: NA
v_gene: TRBV28
j_gene: TRBJ2-2
abundance: NA
CDR3aa: CASSPSMGELFF
CDR3nt: TGTGCCAGCAGTCCCTCGATGGGGGAGCTGTTTTTT

d_gene: NA
v_gene: TRBV7-9
j_gene: TRBJ1-2
abundance: once
CDR3aa: CASSLLAGWDGYTF
CDR3nt: TGTGCCAGCAGCCTTCTCGCAGGGTGGGATGGCTACACCTTC

d_gene: NA
v_gene: TRBV6-5
j_gene: TRBJ2-1
abundance: NA
CDR3aa: CASSYYPGDEQFF
CDR3nt: TGTGCCAGCAGTTACTACCCAGGGGACGAGCAGTTCTTC

d_gene: NA
v_gene: TRBV5-6
j_gene: TRBJ2-7
abundance: NA
CDR3aa: CASGVAWGAYEQYF
CDR3nt: TGTGCCAGCGGGGTTGCTTGGGGGGCCTACGAGCAGTACTTC

d_gene: NA
v_gene: TRBV9
j_gene: TRBJ2-1
abundance: NA
CDR3aa: CASSDSLLAAYNEQFF
CDR3nt: TGTGCCAGCAGCGACTCATTACTAGCCGCCTACAATGAGCAGTTCTTC

d_gene: NA
v_gene: TRBV4-1
j_gene: TRBJ1-3
abundance: NA
CDR3aa: CASSQDKFSGNTIYF
CDR3nt: TGCGCCAGCAGCCAAGACAAGTTCTCTGGAAACACCATATATTTT

d_gene: NA
v_gene: TRBV2
j_gene: TRBJ1-1
abundance: NA
CDR3aa: CASSERVTNTEAFF
CDR3nt: TGTGCCAGCAGTGAAAGGGTAACGAACACTGAAGCTTTCTTT

d_gene: NA
v_gene: TRBV5-1
j_gene: TRBJ1-1
abundance: NA
CDR3aa: CASSYGVNTEAFF
CDR3nt: TGCGCCAGCAGCTATGGAGTGAACACTGAAGCTTTCTTT

d_gene: TRBD1
v_gene: TRBV28
j_gene: TRBJ1-5
abundance: NA
CDR3aa: CASSSETGGYSNQPQHF
CDR3nt: TGTGCCAGCAGTTCCGAAACAGGGGGCTATAGCAATCAGCCCCAGCATTTT

d_gene: TRBD1
v_gene: TRBV27
j_gene: TRBJ2-7
abundance: NA
CDR3aa: CASSLGGRGRDEQYF
CDR3nt: TGTGCCAGCAGTTTAGGTGGCAGGGGGCGGGACGAGCAGTACTTC

d_gene: TRBD1
v_gene: TRBV4-1
j_gene: TRBJ1-5
abundance: NA
CDR3aa: CASSQGGQNSNQPQHF
CDR3nt: TGCGCCAGCAGCCAAGGGGGACAGAATAGCAATCAGCCCCAGCATTTT

d_gene: NA
v_gene: TRBV7-9
j_gene: TRBJ2-5
abundance: NA
CDR3aa: CASSLEISRETQYF
CDR3nt: TGTGCCAGCAGCTTAGAGATCTCTCGAGAGACCCAGTACTTC

d_gene: NA
v_gene: TRBV5-1
j_gene: TRBJ2-5
abundance: NA
CDR3aa: CASSSMETQYF
CDR3nt: TGCGCCAGCAGTAGTATGGAGACCCAGTACTTC

d_gene: NA
v_gene: TRBV2
j_gene: TRBJ2-3
abundance: once
CDR3aa: CASSETVRGASTDTQYF
CDR3nt: TGTGCCAGCAGTGAAACGGTTCGGGGAGCTAGCACAGATACGCAGTATTTT

d_gene: NA
v_gene: TRBV29-1
j_gene: TRBJ2-2
abundance: NA
CDR3aa: CSVLQETNTGELFF
CDR3nt: TGCAGCGTCCTACAGGAAACGAACACCGGGGAGCTGTTTTTT

d_gene: NA
v_gene: TRBV27
j_gene: TRBJ1-6
abundance: NA
CDR3aa: CASSLSGRRRSNSPLHF
CDR3nt: TGTGCCAGCAGTTTATCCGGACGGCGCAGGAGTAATTCACCCCTCCACTTT

d_gene: TRBD2
v_gene: TRBV5-1
j_gene: TRBJ2-1
abundance: NA
CDR3aa: CASSLVWRESSDEQFF
CDR3nt: TGCGCCAGCAGCTTGGTTTGGCGGGAGAGTTCGGATGAGCAGTTCTTC

d_gene: NA
v_gene: TRBV6-5
j_gene: TRBJ2-7
abundance: NA
CDR3aa: CASSYSPGSYEQYF
CDR3nt: TGTGCCAGCAGTTACTCGCCAGGTTCCTACGAGCAGTACTTC

d_gene: NA
v_gene: TRBV11-2
j_gene: TRBJ2-3
abundance: NA
CDR3aa: CASSTIGGYGTDTQYF
CDR3nt: TGTGCCAGCAGCACCATAGGGGGGTACGGCACAGATACGCAGTATTTT

d_gene: NA
v_gene: TRBV13
j_gene: TRBJ1-1
abundance: NA
CDR3aa: CASSSQTAGAYREAFF
CDR3nt: TGTGCCAGCAGCTCCCAGACCGCGGGGGCTTACAGGGAAGCTTTCTTT

d_gene: NA
v_gene: TRBV25-1
j_gene: TRBJ2-2
abundance: NA
CDR3aa: CASSESPGIAGELFF
CDR3nt: TGTGCCAGCAGTGAATCTCCAGGGATCGCCGGGGAGCTGTTTTTT

d_gene: NA
v_gene: TRBV6-5
j_gene: TRBJ2-3
abundance: once
CDR3aa: CASSYTRVGTDTQYF
CDR3nt: TGTGCCAGCAGTTACACGAGGGTCGGGACAGATACGCAGTATTTT

d_gene: TRBD2
v_gene: TRBV5-1
j_gene: TRBJ2-1
abundance: NA
CDR3aa: CASSLGLAGDEQFF
CDR3nt: TGCGCCAGCAGCTTGGGACTAGCGGGGGATGAGCAGTTCTTC

d_gene: TRBD2
v_gene: TRBV15
j_gene: TRBJ2-7
abundance: NA
CDR3aa: CATSRSHGDYDEQYF
CDR3nt: TGTGCCACCAGCCGTTCTCACGGGGACTACGACGAGCAGTACTTC

d_gene: TRBD2
v_gene: TRBV11-2
j_gene: TRBJ2-7
abundance: NA
CDR3aa: CASSSLAGGSYEQYF
CDR3nt: TGTGCCAGCAGCTCCCTAGCGGGAGGCTCCTACGAGCAGTACTTC

d_gene: TRBD1
v_gene: TRBV5-6
j_gene: TRBJ1-2
abundance: NA
CDR3aa: CASSRDRAYPLGYTF
CDR3nt: TGTGCCAGCAGCCGGGACAGGGCCTACCCTCTTGGCTACACCTTC

d_gene: TRBD2
v_gene: TRBV13
j_gene: TRBJ2-5
abundance: NA
CDR3aa: CASSLGRAGGPLETQYF
CDR3nt: TGTGCCAGCAGCTTAGGCCGAGCGGGGGGGCCTTTGGAGACCCAGTACTTC

d_gene: NA
v_gene: TRBV5-1
j_gene: TRBJ2-7
abundance: NA
CDR3aa: CASRDRSSYEQYF
CDR3nt: TGCGCCAGCAGGGACCGGAGCTCCTACGAGCAGTACTTC

d_gene: TRBD1
v_gene: TRBV5-6
j_gene: TRBJ1-2
abundance: NA
CDR3aa: CASSFGQGALGYTF
CDR3nt: TGTGCCAGCAGCTTCGGACAGGGGGCGTTGGGCTACACCTTC

d_gene: TRBD1
v_gene: TRBV6-1
j_gene: TRBJ2-7
abundance: NA
CDR3aa: CASNNPRQGAYEQYF
CDR3nt: TGTGCCAGCAATAATCCGAGACAGGGGGCATACGAGCAGTACTTC